Included here is one T cell receptor beta chain sequence, with context. What it binds is unknown. The data are from a study of cytomegalovirus exposure and HLA in healthy donors. Germline V gene lookup returns CDR1 LGHNT and CDR2 FRNRAP. V lost 9 bases to trimming and J lost 0 bases; unmatched junction nucleotides: 5. The CDR3 totals 14 residues. It was with 60 Vbeta and 13 Jbeta primers that the PCR ran. Profiling relied on immunoSEQ multiplex PCR, and the TCRdb table lists in-frame clones only, not all of them. The table lists 180,000 or so clones, less than 80% of them singletons, with roughly 2.9% in the top ten. Study findings and constraints: In a later analysis, at a false discovery rate of 0.05, some 15,000 TCR beta sequences were associated with HLA alleles. Rates of TCR association differed by HLA locus in a later analysis, with DRB1 highest and HLA-C lowest.

The sequencing input was PBMCs. The rearrangement uses TRBV12-5 and TRBJ2-5; 9 nucleotides agree with TRBD2. The TCR sequence derives from a man in his forties or fifties in good health and CMV-seronegative. The CDR3 sequence: CARERLADQETQYF. For the CDR3, the DNA is TGTGCTAGAGAGCGACTAGCGGACCAAGAGACCCAGTACTTC.